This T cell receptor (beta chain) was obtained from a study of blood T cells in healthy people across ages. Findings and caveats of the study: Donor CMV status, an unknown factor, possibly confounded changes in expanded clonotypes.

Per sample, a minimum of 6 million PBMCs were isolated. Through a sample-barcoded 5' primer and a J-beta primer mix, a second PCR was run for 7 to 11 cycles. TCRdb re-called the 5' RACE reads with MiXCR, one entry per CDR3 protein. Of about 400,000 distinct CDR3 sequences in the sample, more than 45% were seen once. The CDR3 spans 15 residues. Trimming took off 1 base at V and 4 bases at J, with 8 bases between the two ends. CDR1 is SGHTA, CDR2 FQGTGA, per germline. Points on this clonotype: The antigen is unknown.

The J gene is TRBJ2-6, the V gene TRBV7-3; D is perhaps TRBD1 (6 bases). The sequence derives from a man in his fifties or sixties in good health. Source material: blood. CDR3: CASSLMGAGANVLTF. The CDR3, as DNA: TGTGCCAGCAGCTTAATGGGGGCCGGGGCCAACGTCCTGACTTTC.